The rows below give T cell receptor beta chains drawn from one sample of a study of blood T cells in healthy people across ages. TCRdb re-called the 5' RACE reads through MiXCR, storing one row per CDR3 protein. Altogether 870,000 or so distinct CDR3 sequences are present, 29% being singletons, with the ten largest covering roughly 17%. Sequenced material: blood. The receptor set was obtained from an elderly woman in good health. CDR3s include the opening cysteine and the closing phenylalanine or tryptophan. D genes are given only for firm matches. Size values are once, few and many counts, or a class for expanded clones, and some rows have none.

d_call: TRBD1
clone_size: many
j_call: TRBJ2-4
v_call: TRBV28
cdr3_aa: CASSEDRVKNIQYF
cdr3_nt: TGTGCCAGCAGCGAGGACAGGGTCAAAAACATTCAGTACTTC

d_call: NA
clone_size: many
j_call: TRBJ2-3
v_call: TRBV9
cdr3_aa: CASSTQVSTDTQYF
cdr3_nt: TGTGCCAGCAGCACGCAGGTTAGCACAGATACGCAGTATTTT

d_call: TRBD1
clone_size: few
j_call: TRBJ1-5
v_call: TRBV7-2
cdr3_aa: CASRPGTEGAQHF
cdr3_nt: TGTGCCAGCAGACCCGGGACAGAGGGGGCCCAGCATTTT

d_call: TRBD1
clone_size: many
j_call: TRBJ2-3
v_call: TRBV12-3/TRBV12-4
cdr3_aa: CASSNRDRGTDTQYF
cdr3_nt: TGTGCCAGCAGTAACCGGGACAGGGGCACAGATACGCAGTATTTT

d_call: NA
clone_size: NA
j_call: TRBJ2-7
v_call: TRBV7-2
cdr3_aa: CASSLQPGAGEQYF
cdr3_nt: TGTGCCAGCAGCCTTCAACCAGGGGCGGGCGAGCAGTACTTC

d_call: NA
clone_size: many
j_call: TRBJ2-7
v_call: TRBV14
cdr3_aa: CASSQMSEQYF
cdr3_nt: TGTGCCAGCAGCCAAATGAGCGAGCAGTACTTC

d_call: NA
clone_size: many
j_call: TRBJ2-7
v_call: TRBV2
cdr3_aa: CASNGPYEQYF
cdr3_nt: TGTGCCAGCAATGGACCCTACGAGCAGTACTTC

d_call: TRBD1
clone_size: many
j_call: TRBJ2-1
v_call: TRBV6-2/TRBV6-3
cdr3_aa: CASSYPRDSSYNEQFF
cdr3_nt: TGTGCCAGCAGTTACCCCAGGGACAGCTCCTACAATGAGCAGTTCTTC

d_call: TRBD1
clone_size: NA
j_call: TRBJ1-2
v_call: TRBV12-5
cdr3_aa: CASGVAQGAYGYTF
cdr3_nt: TGTGCTAGTGGAGTTGCACAGGGGGCCTATGGCTACACCTTC

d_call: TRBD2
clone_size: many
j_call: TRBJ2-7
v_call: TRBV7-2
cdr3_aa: CASSLAVIAGGALEQYF
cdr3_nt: TGTGCCAGCAGCTTAGCGGTGATTGCGGGGGGGGCTTTGGAACAGTACTTC

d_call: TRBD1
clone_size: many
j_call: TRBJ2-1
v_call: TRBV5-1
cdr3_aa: CASSSAGTAPYNEQFF
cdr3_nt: TGCGCCAGCAGCTCTGCCGGGACAGCCCCCTACAATGAGCAGTTCTTC

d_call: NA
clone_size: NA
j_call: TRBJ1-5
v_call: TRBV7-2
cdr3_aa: CASSLQLDQPQHF
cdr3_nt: TGTGCCAGCAGCTTGCAGTTAGATCAGCCCCAGCATTTT

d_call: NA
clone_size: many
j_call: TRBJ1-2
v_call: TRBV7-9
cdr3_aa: CASSTRSNYGYTF
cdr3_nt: TGTGCCAGCAGTACCAGATCGAACTATGGCTACACCTTC

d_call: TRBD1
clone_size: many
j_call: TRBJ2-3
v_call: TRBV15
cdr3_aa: CATSRRWDSSTDTQYF
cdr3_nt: TGTGCCACCAGCAGACGCTGGGACAGTAGCACAGATACGCAGTATTTT

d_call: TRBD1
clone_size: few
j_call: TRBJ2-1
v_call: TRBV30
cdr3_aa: CASDRGLYNEQFF
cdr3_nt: TGTGCCTCCGACAGGGGCCTTTACAATGAGCAGTTCTTC

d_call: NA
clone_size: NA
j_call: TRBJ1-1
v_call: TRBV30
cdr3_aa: CAGRWAINTEAFF
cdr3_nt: TGTGCCGGTAGGTGGGCCATCAACACTGAAGCTTTCTTT

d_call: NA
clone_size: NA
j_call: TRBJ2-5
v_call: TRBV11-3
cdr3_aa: CASSQDFYNEQYF
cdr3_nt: TGTGCCAGCAGCCAGGACTTCTACAATGAGCAGTACTTC

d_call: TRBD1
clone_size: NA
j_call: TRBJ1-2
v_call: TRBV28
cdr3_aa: CASSSTLQGVNYGYIF
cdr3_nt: TGTGCCAGCAGTTCTACTTTACAGGGGGTTAACTATGGCTACATCTTC

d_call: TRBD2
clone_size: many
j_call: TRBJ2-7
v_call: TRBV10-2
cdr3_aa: CASSMAGGNEQYF
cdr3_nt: TGCGCCAGCAGTATGGCGGGGGGGAACGAGCAGTACTTC

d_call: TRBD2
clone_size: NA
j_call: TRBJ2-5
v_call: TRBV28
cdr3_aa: CAGSSGTIKQYF
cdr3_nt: TGTGCCGGCTCCTCCGGGACTATCAAGCAGTACTTC

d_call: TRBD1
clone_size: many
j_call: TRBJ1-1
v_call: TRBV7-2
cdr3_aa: CASSFYGGQDTEAFF
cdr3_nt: TGTGCCAGCAGCTTCTATGGAGGACAGGACACTGAAGCTTTCTTT

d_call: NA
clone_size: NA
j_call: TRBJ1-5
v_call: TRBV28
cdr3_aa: CASTLTGIYSNQPRHF
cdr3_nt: TGTGCCAGCACCCTCACAGGGATCTATAGCAATCAGCCCCGGCATTTT

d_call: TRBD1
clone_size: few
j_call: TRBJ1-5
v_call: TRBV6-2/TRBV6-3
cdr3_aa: CASSHPGGRGQGQPQHF
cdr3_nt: TGTGCCAGCAGCCACCCGGGGGGCAGGGGGCAAGGTCAGCCCCAGCATTTT

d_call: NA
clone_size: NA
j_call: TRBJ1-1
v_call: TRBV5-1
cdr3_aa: CASSLSQSNTEAFF
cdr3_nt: TGCGCCAGCAGCTTGAGCCAGTCGAACACTGAAGCTTTCTTT

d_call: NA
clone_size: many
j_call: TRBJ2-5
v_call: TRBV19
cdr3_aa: CASSMSWNGETQYF
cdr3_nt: TGTGCCAGTAGTATGTCGTGGAATGGGGAGACCCAGTACTTC

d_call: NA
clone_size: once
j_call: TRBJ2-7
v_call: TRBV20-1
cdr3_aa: CSASAPWGYEQYF
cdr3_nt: TGCAGTGCTAGCGCTCCGTGGGGTTACGAGCAGTACTTC

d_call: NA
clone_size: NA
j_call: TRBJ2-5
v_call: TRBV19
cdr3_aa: CASSMGFMLQETQYF
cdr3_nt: TGTGCCAGTAGTATGGGTTTCATGCTCCAAGAGACCCAGTACTTC

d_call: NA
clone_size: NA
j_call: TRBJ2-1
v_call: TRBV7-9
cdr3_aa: CASSFRFSYNEQFF
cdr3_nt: TGTGCCAGCAGCTTCAGGTTCTCCTACAATGAGCAGTTCTTC

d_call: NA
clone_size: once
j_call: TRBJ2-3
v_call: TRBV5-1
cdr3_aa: CASSSTVSTDTQYF
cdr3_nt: TGCGCCAGCAGCTCGACAGTTAGCACAGATACGCAGTATTTT

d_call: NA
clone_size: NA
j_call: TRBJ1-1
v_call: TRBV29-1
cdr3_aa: CSVGGGSLGAFF
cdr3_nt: TGCAGCGTTGGAGGTGGGAGTTTAGGAGCTTTCTTT

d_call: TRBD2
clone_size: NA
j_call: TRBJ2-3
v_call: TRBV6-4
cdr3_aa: CASSDSDSGGQTQYF
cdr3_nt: TGTGCCAGCAGTGACTCGGATAGCGGGGGTCAAACGCAGTATTTT

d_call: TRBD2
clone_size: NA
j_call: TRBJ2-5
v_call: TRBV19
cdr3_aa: CASRPGLAAKETQYF
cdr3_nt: TGTGCCAGTAGGCCGGGACTAGCGGCAAAAGAGACCCAGTACTTC

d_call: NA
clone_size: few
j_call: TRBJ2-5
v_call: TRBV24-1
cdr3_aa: CATPGVTQYF
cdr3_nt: TGTGCCACCCCTGGGGTGACCCAGTACTTC

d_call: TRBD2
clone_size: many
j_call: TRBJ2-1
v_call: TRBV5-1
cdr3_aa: CASSLVASGGAYNEQFF
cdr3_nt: TGCGCCAGCAGCTTGGTGGCTAGCGGGGGGGCCTACAATGAGCAGTTCTTC

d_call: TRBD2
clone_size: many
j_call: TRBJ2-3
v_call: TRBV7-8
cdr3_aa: CASSTLAERSTDTQYF
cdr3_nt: TGTGCCAGCAGCACCCTAGCGGAGAGGTCTACAGATACGCAGTATTTT

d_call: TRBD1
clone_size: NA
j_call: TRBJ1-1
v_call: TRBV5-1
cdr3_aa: CASSLPGQGRRAFF
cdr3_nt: TGCGCCAGCAGCTTACCGGGACAGGGGAGGAGAGCTTTCTTT

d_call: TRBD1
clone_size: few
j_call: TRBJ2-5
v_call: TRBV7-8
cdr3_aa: CASSLTTGGSRETQYF
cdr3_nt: TGTGCCAGCAGCTTAACCACAGGGGGGTCGCGGGAGACCCAGTACTTC

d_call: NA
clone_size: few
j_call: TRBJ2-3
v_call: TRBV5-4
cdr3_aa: CASSRGGGRDTQYF
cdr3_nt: TGTGCCAGCAGCCGGGGTGGAGGTCGAGATACGCAGTATTTT

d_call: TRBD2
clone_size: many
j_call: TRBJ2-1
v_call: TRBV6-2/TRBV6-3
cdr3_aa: CASSSPTRLAEYNEQFF
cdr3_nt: TGTGCCAGCAGTTCACCTACAAGACTAGCGGAATACAATGAGCAGTTCTTC

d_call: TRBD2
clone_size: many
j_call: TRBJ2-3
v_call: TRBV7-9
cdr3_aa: CASSLGVTSGGTDTQYF
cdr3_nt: TGTGCCAGCAGCTTAGGGGTGACTAGCGGGGGAACAGATACGCAGTATTTT

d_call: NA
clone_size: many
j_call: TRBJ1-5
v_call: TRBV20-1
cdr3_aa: CSARDGNRNNQPQHF
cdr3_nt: TGCAGTGCTAGAGATGGCAACCGGAACAATCAGCCCCAGCATTTT

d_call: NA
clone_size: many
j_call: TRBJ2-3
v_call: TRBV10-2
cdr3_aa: CASRDSFGGDTQYF
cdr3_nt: TGCGCCAGCCGAGACTCCTTTGGCGGGGATACGCAGTATTTT